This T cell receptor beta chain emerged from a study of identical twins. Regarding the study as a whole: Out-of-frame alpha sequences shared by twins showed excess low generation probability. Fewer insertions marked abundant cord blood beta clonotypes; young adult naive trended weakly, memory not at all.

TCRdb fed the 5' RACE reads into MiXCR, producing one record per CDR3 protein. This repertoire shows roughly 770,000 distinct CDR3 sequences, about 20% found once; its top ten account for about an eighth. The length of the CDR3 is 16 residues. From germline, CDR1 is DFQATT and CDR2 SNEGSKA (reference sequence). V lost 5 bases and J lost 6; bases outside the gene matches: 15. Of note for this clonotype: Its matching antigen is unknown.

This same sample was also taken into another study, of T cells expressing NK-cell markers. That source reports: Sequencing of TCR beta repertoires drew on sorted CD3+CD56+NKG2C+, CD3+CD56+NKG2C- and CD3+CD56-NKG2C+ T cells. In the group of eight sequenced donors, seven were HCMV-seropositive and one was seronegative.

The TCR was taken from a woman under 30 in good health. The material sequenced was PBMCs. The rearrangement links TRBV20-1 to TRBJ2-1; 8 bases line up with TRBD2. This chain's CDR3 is CSAGKRQASGRNEQFF. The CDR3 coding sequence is TGCAGTGCTGGGAAAAGACAGGCTAGCGGGCGCAATGAGCAGTTCTTC.